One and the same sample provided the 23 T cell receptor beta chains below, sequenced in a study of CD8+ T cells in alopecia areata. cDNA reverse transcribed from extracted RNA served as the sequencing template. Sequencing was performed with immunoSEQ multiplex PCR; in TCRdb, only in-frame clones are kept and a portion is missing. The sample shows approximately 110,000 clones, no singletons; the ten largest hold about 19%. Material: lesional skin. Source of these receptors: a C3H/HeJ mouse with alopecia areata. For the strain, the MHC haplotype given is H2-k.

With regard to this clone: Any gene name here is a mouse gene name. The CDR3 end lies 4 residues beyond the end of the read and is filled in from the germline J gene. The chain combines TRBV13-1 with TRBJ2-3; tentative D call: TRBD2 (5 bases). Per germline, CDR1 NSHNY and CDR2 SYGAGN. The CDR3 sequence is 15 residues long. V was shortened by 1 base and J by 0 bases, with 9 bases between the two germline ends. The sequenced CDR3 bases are TGTGCCAGCAGTGATCTGGACTTTAGTGCAGAA. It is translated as CASSDLDFSAE. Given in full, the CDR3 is CASSDLDFSAETLYF.

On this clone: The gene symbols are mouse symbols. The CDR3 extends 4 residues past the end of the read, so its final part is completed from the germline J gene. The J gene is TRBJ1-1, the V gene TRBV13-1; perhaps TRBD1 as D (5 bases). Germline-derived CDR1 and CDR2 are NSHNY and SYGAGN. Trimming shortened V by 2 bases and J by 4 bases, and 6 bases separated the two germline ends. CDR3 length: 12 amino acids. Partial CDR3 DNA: TGTGCCAGCAGTGAAGACAGCACA. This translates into CASSEDST. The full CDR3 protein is CASSEDSTEVFF.

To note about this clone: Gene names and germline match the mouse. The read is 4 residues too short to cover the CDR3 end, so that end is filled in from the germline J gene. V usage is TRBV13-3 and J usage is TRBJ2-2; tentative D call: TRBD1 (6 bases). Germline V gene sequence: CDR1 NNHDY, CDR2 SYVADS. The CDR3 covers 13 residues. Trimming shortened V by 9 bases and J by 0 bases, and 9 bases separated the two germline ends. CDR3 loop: CATDRANTGQLYF. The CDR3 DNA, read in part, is TGTGCCACGGACAGAGCAAACACCGGG.

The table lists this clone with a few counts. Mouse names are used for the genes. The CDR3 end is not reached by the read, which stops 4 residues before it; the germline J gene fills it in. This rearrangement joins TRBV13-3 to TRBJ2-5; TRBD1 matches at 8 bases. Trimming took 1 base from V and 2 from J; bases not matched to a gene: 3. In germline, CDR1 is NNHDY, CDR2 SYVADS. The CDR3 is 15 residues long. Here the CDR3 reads CASSDQGASQDTQYF. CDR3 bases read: TGTGCCAGCAGTGATCAGGGGGCAAGCCAAGAC.

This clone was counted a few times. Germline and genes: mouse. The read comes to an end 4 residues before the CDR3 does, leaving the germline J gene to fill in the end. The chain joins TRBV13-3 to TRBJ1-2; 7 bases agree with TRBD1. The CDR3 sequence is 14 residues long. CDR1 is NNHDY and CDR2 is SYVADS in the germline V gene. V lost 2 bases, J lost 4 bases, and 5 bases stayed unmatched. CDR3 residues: CASSDRGWTSDYTF. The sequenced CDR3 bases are TGTGCCAGCAGTGACAGGGGGTGGACCTCC.

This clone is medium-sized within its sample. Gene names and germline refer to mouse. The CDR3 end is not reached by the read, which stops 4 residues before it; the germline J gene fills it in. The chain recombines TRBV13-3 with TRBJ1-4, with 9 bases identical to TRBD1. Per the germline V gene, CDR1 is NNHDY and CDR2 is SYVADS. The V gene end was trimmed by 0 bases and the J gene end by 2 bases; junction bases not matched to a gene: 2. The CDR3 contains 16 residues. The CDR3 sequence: CASSDAGTGSNERLFF. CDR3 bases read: TGTGCCAGCAGTGATGCCGGGACAGGGTCCAACGAA.

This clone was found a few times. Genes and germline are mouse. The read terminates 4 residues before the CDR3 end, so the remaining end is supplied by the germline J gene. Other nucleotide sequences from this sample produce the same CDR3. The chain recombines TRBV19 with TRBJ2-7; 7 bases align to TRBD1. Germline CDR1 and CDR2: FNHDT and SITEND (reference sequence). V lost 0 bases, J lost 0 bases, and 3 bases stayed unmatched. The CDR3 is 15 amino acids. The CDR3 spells CASSIAGGSSYEQYF. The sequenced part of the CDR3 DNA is TGTGCCAGCAGTATAGCAGGGGGAAGCTCCTAT. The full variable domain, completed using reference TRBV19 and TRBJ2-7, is GGIITQTPKFLIGQEGQKLTLKCQQNFNHDTMYWYRQDSGKGLRLIYYSITENDLQKGDLSEGYDASREKKSSFSLTVTSAQKNEMAVFLCASSIAGGSSYEQYFGPGTRLTVL.

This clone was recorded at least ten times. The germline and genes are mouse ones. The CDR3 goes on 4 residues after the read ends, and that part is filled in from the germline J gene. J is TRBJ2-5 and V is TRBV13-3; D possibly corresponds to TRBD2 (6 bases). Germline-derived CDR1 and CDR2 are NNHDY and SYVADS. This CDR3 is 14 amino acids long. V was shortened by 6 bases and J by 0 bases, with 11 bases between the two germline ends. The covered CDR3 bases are TGTGCCAGCAAGCCGGGGACTAACCAAGAC. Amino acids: CASKPGTNQD. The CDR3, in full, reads CASKPGTNQDTQYF. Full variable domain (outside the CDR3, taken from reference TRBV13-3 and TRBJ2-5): EAAVTQSPRSKVAVTGGKVTLSCHQTNNHDYMYWYRQDTGHGLRLIHYSYVADSTEKGDIPDGYKASRPSQENFSLILELASLSQTAVYFCASKPGTNQDTQYFGPGTRLLVL.

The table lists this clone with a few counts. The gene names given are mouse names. Partial CDR3 DNA: TGTGCCAGCAGACAGGGTCCGACCAACGAA. It codes for CASRQGPTNE. The CDR3, in full, reads CASRQGPTNERLFF. V gene TRBV13-3 combines with J gene TRBJ1-4; TRBD1 is a possible D gene (6 bases). The sequence runs out 4 residues before the end of the CDR3; the remainder is reconstructed from the germline J gene. Germline CDR1 NNHDY, CDR2 SYVADS. This CDR3 is 14 amino acids long. With 5 bases removed from V and 3 bases from J, the gap between germline ends came to 11 bases.

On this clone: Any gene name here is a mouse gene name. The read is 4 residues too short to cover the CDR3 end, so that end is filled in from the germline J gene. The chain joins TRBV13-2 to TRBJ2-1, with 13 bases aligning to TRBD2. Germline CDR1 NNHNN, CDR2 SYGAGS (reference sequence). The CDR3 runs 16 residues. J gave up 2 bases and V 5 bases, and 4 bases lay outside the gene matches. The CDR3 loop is CASGSGLGGYYAEQFF. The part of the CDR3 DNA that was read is TGTGCCAGCGGGTCGGGACTGGGGGGGTACTATGCT.

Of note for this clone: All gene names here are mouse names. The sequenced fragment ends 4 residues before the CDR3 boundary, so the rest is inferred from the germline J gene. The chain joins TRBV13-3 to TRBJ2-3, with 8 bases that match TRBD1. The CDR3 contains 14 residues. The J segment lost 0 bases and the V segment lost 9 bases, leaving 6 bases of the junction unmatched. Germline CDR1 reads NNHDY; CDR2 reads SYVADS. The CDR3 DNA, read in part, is TGTGCCACCACAGGGGGAGATAGTGCAGAA. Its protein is CATTGGDSAE. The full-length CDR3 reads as CATTGGDSAETLYF.

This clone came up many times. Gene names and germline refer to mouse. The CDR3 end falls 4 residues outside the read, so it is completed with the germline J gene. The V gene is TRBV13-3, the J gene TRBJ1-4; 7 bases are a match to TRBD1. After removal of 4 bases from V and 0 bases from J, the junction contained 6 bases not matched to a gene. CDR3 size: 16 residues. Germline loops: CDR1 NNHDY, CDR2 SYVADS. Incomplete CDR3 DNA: TGTGCCAGCAGTCCACAGGGGACCATTTCCAACGAA. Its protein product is CASSPQGTISNE. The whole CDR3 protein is CASSPQGTISNERLFF.

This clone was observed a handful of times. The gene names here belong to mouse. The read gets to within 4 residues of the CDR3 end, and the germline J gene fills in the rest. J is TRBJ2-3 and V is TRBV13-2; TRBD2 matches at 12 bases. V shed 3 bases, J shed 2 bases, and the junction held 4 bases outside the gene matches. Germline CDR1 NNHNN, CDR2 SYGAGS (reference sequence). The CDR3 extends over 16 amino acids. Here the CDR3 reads CASGGLGGRAAETLYF. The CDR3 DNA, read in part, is TGTGCCAGCGGTGGACTGGGGGGGCGCGCTGCAGAA.

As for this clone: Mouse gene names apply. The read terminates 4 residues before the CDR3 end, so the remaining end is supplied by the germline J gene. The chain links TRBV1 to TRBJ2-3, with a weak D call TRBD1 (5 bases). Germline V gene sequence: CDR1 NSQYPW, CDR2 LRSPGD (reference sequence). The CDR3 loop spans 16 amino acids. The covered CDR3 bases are TGCACCTGCAGTGCAGATCCAGGGCCAGGAGGAGAA. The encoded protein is CTCSADPGPGGE. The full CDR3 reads CTCSADPGPGGETLYF. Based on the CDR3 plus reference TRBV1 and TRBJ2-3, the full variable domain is VTLLEQNPRWRLVPRGQAVNLRCILKNSQYPWMSWYQQDLQKQLQWLFTLRSPGDKEVKSLPGADYLATRVTDTELRLQVANMSQGRTLYCTCSADPGPGGETLYFGSGTRLTVL.

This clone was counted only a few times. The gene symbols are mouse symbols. Here the CDR3 reads CASSIRGARYEQYF. Incomplete CDR3 DNA: TGTGCCAGCAGTATTCGGGGGGCGAGGTAT. The J gene is TRBJ2-7, the V gene TRBV19, with a possible D match to TRBD2 (7 bases). The sequence runs out 4 residues before the end of the CDR3; the remainder is reconstructed from the germline J gene. The CDR3 length is 14 residues. Germline V lookup: CDR1 FNHDT, CDR2 SITEND (reference sequence).

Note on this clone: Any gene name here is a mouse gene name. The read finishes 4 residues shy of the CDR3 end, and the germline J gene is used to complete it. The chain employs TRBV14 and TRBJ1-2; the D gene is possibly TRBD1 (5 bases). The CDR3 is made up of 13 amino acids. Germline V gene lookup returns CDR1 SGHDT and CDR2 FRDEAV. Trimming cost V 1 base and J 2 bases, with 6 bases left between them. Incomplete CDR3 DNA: TGTGCCAGCAGTTTCGCAGGGAACTCC. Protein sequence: CASSFAGNS. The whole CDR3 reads CASSFAGNSDYTF.

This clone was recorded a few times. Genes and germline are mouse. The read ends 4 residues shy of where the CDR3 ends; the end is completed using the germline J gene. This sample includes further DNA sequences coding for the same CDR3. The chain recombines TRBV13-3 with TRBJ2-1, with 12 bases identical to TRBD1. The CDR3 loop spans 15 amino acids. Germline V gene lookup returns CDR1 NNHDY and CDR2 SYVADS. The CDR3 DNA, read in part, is TGTGCCAGCAGTGAGGGACAGGGGGCAGAAGCT. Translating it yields CASSEGQGAEA. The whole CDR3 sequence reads CASSEGQGAEAEQFF.

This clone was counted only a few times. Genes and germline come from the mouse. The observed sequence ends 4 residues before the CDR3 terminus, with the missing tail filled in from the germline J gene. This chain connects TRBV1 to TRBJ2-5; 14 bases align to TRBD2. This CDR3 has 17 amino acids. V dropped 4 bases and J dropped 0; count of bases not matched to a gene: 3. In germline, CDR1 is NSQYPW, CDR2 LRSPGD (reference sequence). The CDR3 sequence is CTCSGGLGGRNQDTQYF. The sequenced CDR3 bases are TGCACCTGCAGTGGGGGACTGGGGGGGCGGAACCAAGAC. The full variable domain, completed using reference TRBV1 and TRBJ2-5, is VTLLEQNPRWRLVPRGQAVNLRCILKNSQYPWMSWYQQDLQKQLQWLFTLRSPGDKEVKSLPGADYLATRVTDTELRLQVANMSQGRTLYCTCSGGLGGRNQDTQYFGPGTRLLVL.

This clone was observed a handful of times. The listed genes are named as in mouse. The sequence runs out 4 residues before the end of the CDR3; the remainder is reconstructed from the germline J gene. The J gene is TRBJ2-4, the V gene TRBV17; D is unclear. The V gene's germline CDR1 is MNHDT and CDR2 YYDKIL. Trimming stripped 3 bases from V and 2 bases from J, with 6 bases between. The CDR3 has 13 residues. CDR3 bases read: TGTGCTAGCAGTAGGACTCTTCAAAAC. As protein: CASSRTLQN. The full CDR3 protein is CASSRTLQNTLYF.

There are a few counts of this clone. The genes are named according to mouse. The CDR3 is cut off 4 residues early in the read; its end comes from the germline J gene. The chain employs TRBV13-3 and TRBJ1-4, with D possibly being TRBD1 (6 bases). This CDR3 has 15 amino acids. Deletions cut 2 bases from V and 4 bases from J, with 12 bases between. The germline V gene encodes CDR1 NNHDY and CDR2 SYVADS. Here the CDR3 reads CASSEGGALNERLFF. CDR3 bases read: TGTGCCAGCAGTGAAGGGGGGGCCCTCAACGAA.

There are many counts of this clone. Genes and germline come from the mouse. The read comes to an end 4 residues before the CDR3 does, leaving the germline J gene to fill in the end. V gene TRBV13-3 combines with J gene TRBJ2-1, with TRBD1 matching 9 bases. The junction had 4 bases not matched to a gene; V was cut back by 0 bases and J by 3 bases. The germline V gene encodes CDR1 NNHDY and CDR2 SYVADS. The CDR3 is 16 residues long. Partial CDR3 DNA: TGTGCCAGCAGTGATGGGCCGGGACAGGGCTATGCT. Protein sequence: CASSDGPGQGYA. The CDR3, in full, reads CASSDGPGQGYAEQFF.

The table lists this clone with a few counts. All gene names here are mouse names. The CDR3 region is CASRNWGGADEQYF. The DNA read from the CDR3 is TGTGCCAGCAGAAACTGGGGGGGCGCTGAT. The chain uses TRBV13-1 and TRBJ2-7; 11 bases are a match to TRBD2. The read is 4 residues too short to cover the CDR3 end, so that end is filled in from the germline J gene. Germline CDR1 reads NSHNY; CDR2 reads SYGAGN. The CDR3 consists of 14 residues.

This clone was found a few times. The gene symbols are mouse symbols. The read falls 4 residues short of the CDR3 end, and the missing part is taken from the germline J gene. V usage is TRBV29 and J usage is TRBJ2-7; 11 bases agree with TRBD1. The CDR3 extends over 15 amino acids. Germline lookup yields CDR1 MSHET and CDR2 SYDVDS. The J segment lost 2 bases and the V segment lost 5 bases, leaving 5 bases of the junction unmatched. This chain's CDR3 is CASSPPGQGAYEQYF. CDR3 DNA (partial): TGTGCTAGCAGTCCTCCGGGACAGGGGGCCTAT. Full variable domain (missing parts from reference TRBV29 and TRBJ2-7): DMKVTQMPRYLIKRMGENVLLECGQDMSHETMYWYRQDPGLGLQLIYISYDVDSNSEGDIPKGYRVSRKKREHFSLILDSAKTNQTSVYFCASSPPGQGAYEQYFGPGTRLTVL.